The next 11 T cell receptor beta chains were all read from a single sample in a study of T cells in Graves' hyperthyroidism and ophthalmopathy. Amplified TCR beta CDR3 regions derived from RNA transcripts. Using the HTBI primer set, a first-round RT-PCR was run on the TCR CDR3. Via MiXCR, TCRdb re-called the multiplex PCR reads, giving one row per CDR3 protein. The sample contains roughly 420,000 distinct CDR3 sequences, around 16% of which appear only once. The material sequenced was blood. The receptors derive from a woman between 18 and 29 years old with Graves' hyperthyroidism.

This clonotype was observed a handful of times. CDR3 sequence (DNA): TGCAGTGCCCAGAGCGGGGGAAACACTGAAGCTTTCTTT. Translation: CSAQSGGNTEAFF. J is TRBJ1-1 and V is TRBV20-1, with D maybe TRBD1 (5 bases). This CDR3 has 13 residues. The V end was cut by 6 bases, the J end by 2 bases, with 13 bases between. Germline loops: CDR1 DFQATT, CDR2 SNEGSKA (reference sequence).

At least ten counts were recorded for this clonotype. The chain carries TRBV3-1 and TRBJ1-2, with D perhaps matching TRBD1 (6 bases). This CDR3 comprises 16 residues. Germline V CDR1 and CDR2: LGHDT, YNNKEL (reference sequence). The ends were cut back, 0 bases at V and 8 bases at J, with 19 bases in the middle. CDR3 in amino acids: CASSQEGAVSSRGYTF. The CDR3 DNA is TGTGCCAGCAGCCAAGAGGGGGCAGTCTCCTCTAGAGGCTACACCTTC.

This clonotype was detected many times. The chain combines TRBV27 with TRBJ2-3; 14 positions agree with TRBD2. The CDR3 sequence is 18 residues long. With V trimmed by 7 bases and J by 0 bases, 9 bases remained unmatched. The germline gives CDR1 MNHEY, CDR2 SMNVEV (reference sequence). CDR3 residues: CASMRLAGGRSSTDTQYF. The CDR3 DNA reads TGTGCCAGCATGAGACTAGCGGGGGGGCGATCTAGCACAGATACGCAGTATTTT.

This clonotype was seen many times. The chain joins TRBV3-1 to TRBJ2-7, with D perhaps matching TRBD1 (6 bases). The germline V gene encodes CDR1 LGHDT and CDR2 YNNKEL (reference sequence). V was shortened by 0 bases and J by 5 bases, with 29 bases between the two germline ends. The CDR3 has 20 amino acids. CDR3 in amino acids: CASSQDGRGSSGRGIHEQYF. CDR3 in DNA: TGTGCCAGCAGCCAAGATGGGAGAGGTTCCTCGGGAAGGGGGATCCACGAGCAGTACTTC.

Only a few counts were recorded for this clonotype. The rearrangement uses TRBV6-1 and TRBJ2-1; unclear D gene. V was cut by 8 bases and J by 16 bases, with 18 bases left in between. CDR3 length: 11 residues. Germline V gene sequence: CDR1 MNHNS, CDR2 SASEGT. This CDR3 reads CASSQNSRIFF. In DNA, the CDR3 is TGTGCCAGCTCCCAGAACTCCAGAATCTTCTTC.

This clonotype occurred once. The genes are TRBV5-1 and TRBJ2-5, with unresolved D. The V gene lost 0 bases and the J gene lost 2 bases, with 14 bases spanning the gap. This CDR3 is built from 16 residues. From germline, CDR1 is SGHRS and CDR2 YFSETQ. CDR3 coding DNA: TGCGCCAGCAGCTTGGGGGCCCAGCTGGGTCAAGAGACCCAGTACTTC. Amino acid sequence: CASSLGAQLGQETQYF.

This clonotype has ten or more counts. The V gene is TRBV20-1, the J gene TRBJ1-5; D is unclear. Trimming stripped 3 bases from V and 2 bases from J, with 11 bases between. Germline V CDR1 and CDR2: DFQATT, SNEGSKA (reference sequence). CDR3 length equals 14 residues. As DNA, the CDR3 is TGCAGTGCTAGTCCACCGGAGGGCAATCAGCCCCAGCATTTT. Protein: CSASPPEGNQPQHF.

At least ten counts were recorded for this clonotype. The chain has TRBV5-4 and TRBJ2-5; TRBD2 is a possible D gene (5 bases). This CDR3 is 18 amino acids long. Germline CDR1 reads SGHNT; CDR2 reads YYREEE (reference sequence). The V end lost 5 bases, the J end lost 1 base, and 24 bases lay between the germline ends. The CDR3 region is CASSLQTIMPRGQETQYF. The CDR3 DNA reads as TGTGCCAGCAGTTTACAAACTATTATGCCCCGGGGCCAAGAGACCCAGTACTTC.

This clonotype was counted ten times or more. This chain joins TRBV7-8 and TRBJ2-7; a weak D match, TRBD1 (6 bases). V was cut by 5 bases and J by 3 bases, with 14 bases left in between. The CDR3 has 14 residues. The germline CDR1 and CDR2 sequences are SGHVS and FQNEAQ. The CDR3 reads CASSQTGALYEQYF. The CDR3 coding sequence is TGTGCCAGCAGCCAGACAGGAGCCCTCTACGAGCAGTACTTC.

There are a few counts of this clonotype. The chain is built from TRBV20-1 and TRBJ2-7; 14 nucleotides agree with TRBD2. This CDR3 has 15 residues. V trimming: 6 bases; J trimming: 5 bases; junction bases outside the gene matches: 9. The germline CDR1 and CDR2 sequences are DFQATT and SNEGSKA (reference sequence). The chain's CDR3 is CSATAGTSGRNEQYF. CDR3 DNA sequence: TGCAGTGCCACCGCCGGGACTAGCGGGAGAAACGAGCAGTACTTC.

This clonotype was picked up many times. This chain joins TRBV5-1 and TRBJ2-3; unclear D gene. The germline V gene encodes CDR1 SGHRS and CDR2 YFSETQ. V was pared by 0 bases and J by 4 bases, with 9 bases between. This CDR3 has 14 amino acids. CDR3 residues: CASSLVLPPDTQYF. CDR3 nucleotide sequence: TGCGCCAGCAGCTTGGTACTGCCCCCAGATACGCAGTATTTT.